One sample yielded the 15 T cell receptor beta chains listed below, sequenced in a study of human T cells and chemical hapten exposure. TCRdb itself ran the RACE reads through MiXCR, one entry per CDR3 protein. Counted here are more than 55,000 distinct CDR3 sequences, about 11% occurring once; the ten biggest clones make up around 3.9%. Indicated time point: pre-sensitization, week 0. Described treatment: therapeutic diphenylcyclopropenone sensitization with weekly scalp DPC. The source material was whole blood, sampled in connection with sensitization to the hapten diphenylcyclopropenone (DPC). The receptors derive from a woman between 35 and 50 years old with alopecia areata. Some clones in this sample may be carry-over from other donors' samples.

This chain uses TRBV7-6 with TRBJ1-4, with 8 bases lining up with TRBD1. This CDR3 has 15 amino acids. The V gene end was trimmed by 1 base and the J gene end by 8 bases; junction bases not matched to a gene: 6. The germline V gene encodes CDR1 SGHVS and CDR2 FNYEAQ. The CDR3 DNA is TGTGCCAGCAGCTTAGATGGGACAGGCCGGGAAAAACTGTTTTTT. Protein product: CASSLDGTGREKLFF.

This clonotype showed up many times. This chain uses TRBV18 with TRBJ2-1, with unresolved D. Germline V gene lookup returns CDR1 KGHSH and CDR2 LQKENI. CDR3 length: 13 residues. V was clipped by 3 bases and J by 5 bases, with 8 bases between them. CDR3: CASSPGRNNEQFF. DNA of the CDR3: TGTGCCAGCTCACCTGGAAGAAACAATGAGCAGTTCTTC.

This clonotype appeared many times. The chain employs TRBV11-2 and TRBJ2-1; 10 nucleotides line up with TRBD2. The ends lost 4 bases at V and 2 bases at J; junction bases unmatched: 2. CDR1 is SGHAT and CDR2 is FQNNGV in the germline V gene. The CDR3 is made up of 15 amino acids. CDR3 loop: CASSSGLAAYNEQFF. The CDR3 bases are TGTGCCAGCAGCTCTGGACTAGCGGCCTACAATGAGCAGTTCTTC.

V and J are TRBV6-1 and TRBJ1-2; D gene unclear. V lost 0 bases and J lost 8, with 13 bases in between. The CDR3 sequence is 14 residues long. Germline values: CDR1 MNHNS, CDR2 SASEGT. CDR3 nucleotides: TGTGCCAGCAGTGAAGCAGGGTCGCCCTCCGGCTACACCTTC. Translating it yields CASSEAGSPSGYTF.

This clonotype was detected a few times. The chain has TRBV30 and TRBJ1-2; 7 bases align to TRBD1. Trimming cost V 2 bases and J 2 bases; bases outside gene matches: 8. Germline CDR1 is GTSNPN and CDR2 is SVGIG (reference sequence). The CDR3 is 15 amino acids. CDR3 protein: CAWSPRDRRNYGYTF. CDR3 coding DNA: TGTGCCTGGAGTCCCCGGGACAGAAGAAACTATGGCTACACCTTC.

The chain combines TRBV28 with TRBJ1-1, with D possibly matching TRBD1 (6 bases). Trimming took 7 bases from V and 10 from J, leaving 13 bases between them. The CDR3 is 11 amino acids. Germline V gene data show CDR1 as MDHEN and CDR2 as SYDVKM. The CDR3 protein is CASNRGQRAFF. DNA for the CDR3: TGTGCCAGCAACCGAGGACAGCGAGCTTTCTTT.

The CDR3 region has the DNA TGTGCCAGCAGCCCTGGACAGGGCCTGCCCTACAATGAGCAGTTCTTC. Translation: CASSPGQGLPYNEQFF. V is TRBV5-5 and J is TRBJ2-1; TRBD1 matches 8 bases. This CDR3 region has 16 residues. J was trimmed by 2 bases and V by 4 bases; bases with no gene match: 8. Germline CDR1 SGHKS, CDR2 YYEKEE (reference sequence).

In its sample, this clonotype was seen many times. The rearrangement links TRBV20-1 to TRBJ2-5; the match to TRBD2 covers 7 bases. With 5 bases clipped from V and 5 bases from J, the junction kept 5 bases outside the gene matches. CDR3 length: 12 amino acids. Germline-derived CDR1 and CDR2 are DFQATT and SNEGSKA (reference sequence). CDR3 sequence (DNA): TGCAGTGCTTCCCGGGGAGGGGAGACCCAGTACTTC. Translated: CSASRGGETQYF.

This clonotype was seen more than once but under ten times. The J gene is TRBJ2-1, the V gene TRBV5-5; 9 bases match TRBD1. This CDR3 contains 15 residues. Looked up from germline, CDR1 is SGHKS and CDR2 is YYEKEE (reference sequence). V shed 5 bases, J shed 2 bases, and the junction held 5 bases outside the gene matches. This chain's CDR3 is CASRRTGETYNEQFF. CDR3 DNA: TGTGCCAGCAGACGGACAGGGGAAACCTACAATGAGCAGTTCTTC.

This clonotype was counted ten times or more. The rearrangement uses TRBV5-1 and TRBJ2-3, with TRBD1 matching 7 bases. CDR1 and CDR2 (germline): SGHRS, YFSETQ. The CDR3 extends over 13 amino acids. V gave up 7 bases and J gave up 2 bases; unmatched junction bases: 4. In nucleotides, the CDR3 is TGCGCCAGCTCGACAGGGTTCACAGATACGCAGTATTTT. Amino acids: CASSTGFTDTQYF.

At least ten counts were recorded for this clonotype. The V and J genes are TRBV2 and TRBJ2-1, with 8 bases matching TRBD1. With V trimmed by 9 bases and J by 9 bases, 10 bases remained unmatched. CDR3 size: 13 residues. CDR1 and CDR2 (germline): SNHLY, FYNNEI. The CDR3 region has the DNA TGTGCCAGAGCTTCAGGCCAGGGGGCTGAGCAGTTCTTC. This sequence encodes CARASGQGAEQFF.

This clonotype was seen at least ten times. The chain joins TRBV7-9 to TRBJ2-2, with TRBD2 matching over 8 bases. Germline V gives CDR1 SEHNR, CDR2 FQNEAQ (reference sequence). The CDR3 is made up of 15 amino acids. V shed 5 bases and J 0 bases; nucleotides not matched to a gene: 2. The CDR3 spells CASSQAGANTGELFF. CDR3 DNA: TGTGCCAGCAGCCAAGCGGGGGCGAACACCGGGGAGCTGTTTTTT.

This clonotype was found many times. This rearrangement joins TRBV19 to TRBJ2-1; D could derive from TRBD1 or TRBD2 (6 bases each). This CDR3 comprises 15 residues. Trimming cost V 5 bases and J 7 bases, with 18 bases left between them. The germline V gene has CDR1 LNHDA and CDR2 SQIVND (reference sequence). CDR3 nucleotide sequence: TGTGCCAGTAGTTTCGGGGGCGAAACTTGGAATGAGCAGTTCTTC. It translates to CASSFGGETWNEQFF.

The table lists this clonotype with a few counts. The rearrangement links TRBV12-3 or TRBV12-4 to TRBJ2-4; D gene uncertain. The CDR3 sequence is 12 residues long. V lost 7 bases and J 6 bases, leaving 10 bases between the germline ends. CDR3 sequence reads: CASTLPGNIQYF. DNA of the CDR3: TGTGCCAGCACCTTACCCGGAAACATTCAGTACTTC.

This clonotype has only a few counts. The rearrangement uses TRBV7-2 and TRBJ2-5; 15 nucleotides align to TRBD2. The CDR3 has 18 residues. CDR1 and CDR2 (germline): SGHTA, FQGNSA. V gave up 1 base and J gave up 4 bases; unmatched junction bases: 7. The CDR3 spells CASSLGGLAGGVGETQYF. DNA of the CDR3: TGTGCCAGCAGCTTAGGGGGACTAGCGGGAGGCGTCGGAGAGACCCAGTACTTC.